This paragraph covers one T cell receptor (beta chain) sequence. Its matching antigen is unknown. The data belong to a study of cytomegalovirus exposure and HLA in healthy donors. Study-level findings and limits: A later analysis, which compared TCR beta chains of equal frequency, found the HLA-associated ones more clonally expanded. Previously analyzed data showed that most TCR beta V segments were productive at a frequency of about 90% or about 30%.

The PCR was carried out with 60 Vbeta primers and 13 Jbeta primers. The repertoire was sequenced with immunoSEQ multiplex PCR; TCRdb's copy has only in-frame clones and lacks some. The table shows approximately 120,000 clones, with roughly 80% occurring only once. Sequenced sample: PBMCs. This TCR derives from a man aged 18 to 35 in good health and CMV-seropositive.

CDR3 bases: TGTGCCAGCAGTGAACAGCCGGGGGGAGCCCAGTACTTC. It encodes CASSEQPGGAQYF. The chain joins TRBV6-1 to TRBJ2-5; 7 nucleotides agree with TRBD2. V trimming: 2 bases; J trimming: 9 bases; junction bases outside the gene matches: 6. Germline V CDR1 and CDR2: MNHNS, SASEGT. The CDR3 runs to 13 residues.